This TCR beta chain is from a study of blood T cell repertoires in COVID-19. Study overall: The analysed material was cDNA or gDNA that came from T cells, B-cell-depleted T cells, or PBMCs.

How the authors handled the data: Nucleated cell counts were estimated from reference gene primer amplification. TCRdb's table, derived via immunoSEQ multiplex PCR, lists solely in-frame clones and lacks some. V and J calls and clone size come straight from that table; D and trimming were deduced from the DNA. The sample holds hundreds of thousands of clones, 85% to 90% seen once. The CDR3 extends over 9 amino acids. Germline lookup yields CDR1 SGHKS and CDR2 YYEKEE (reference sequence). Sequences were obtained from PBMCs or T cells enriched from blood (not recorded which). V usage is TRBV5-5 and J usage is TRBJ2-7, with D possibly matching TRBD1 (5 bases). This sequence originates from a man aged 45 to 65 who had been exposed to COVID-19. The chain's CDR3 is CASSWTTGV. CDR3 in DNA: TGTGCCAGCAGCTGGACAACAGGCGTC.